This T cell receptor (beta chain) is drawn from a study of CD8 T cells in Susac syndrome. Study-wide context: Patients with Susac syndrome who were sequenced included more than five with active disease and eight or nine in remission. Study-wide results and limits: Among active patients and in TEMRA cells, CD8+ clonal expansion in Susac reached its peak.

J was trimmed by 5 bases and V by 4 bases; bases with no gene match: 7. The CDR3 has 14 residues. Germline V CDR1 and CDR2: SGHRS, YFSETQ. Random hexamers were used to reverse transcribe an amount of about 0.45 to 1 ug RNA. Amplification of TCR beta CDR3 spanned 54 Vbeta and 13 Jbeta via immunoSEQ multiplex PCR. Each CDR3 protein gets one entry after TCRdb re-called the immunoSEQ multiplex PCR reads with MiXCR. The profile shows about 90,000 distinct CDR3 sequences, roughly 95% of them singletons. A note on this clonotype: As yet, its antigen is unknown.

The chain couples TRBV5-1 to TRBJ1-2, with TRBD1 matching 8 bases. Sequencing was done on a sample of CD8+ T cells from PBMCs. This sequence was found in a human donor with Susac syndrome. DNA of the CDR3: TGCGCCAGCAGCGAGGACAGGGCTGTTTATGGCTACACCTTC. This translates into CASSEDRAVYGYTF.